The rows below give T cell receptor beta chains drawn from one sample of a study of T cell repertoires in cytomegalovirus infection. TCRdb reprocessed the reads via MiXCR and lists one record per CDR3 protein. The repertoire holds about 180,000 distinct CDR3 sequences, with 13% to 15% as singletons. The specimen sequenced was PBMCs. The receptor source for this set is a human donor in good health (CMV status not recorded). Some clones in this sample may be carry-over from other donors' samples. The CDR3 runs from the conserved cysteine through the conserved F or W. D genes are given only for firm matches. Only part of the rows carry a size: once, few, many, or a class if the clone is expanded.

D,J,size,V,DNA,CDR3
TRBD1,TRBJ1-3,many,TRBV4-2,TGTGCCAGCAGCCAAGCCGCACATCAGGGGGGAGCTGGAAACACCATATATTTT,CASSQAAHQGGAGNTIYF
TRBD1,TRBJ1-4,many,TRBV28,TGTGCCAGCAGTTTCCGGGACAGGGGGTTTTCCTTAACTAATGAAAAACTGTTTTTT,CASSFRDRGFSLTNEKLFF
.,TRBJ2-2,.,TRBV20-1,TGCAGTGCTGCCTCGGACAGTCTTGGTTCCACCGGGGAGCTGTTTTTT,CSAASDSLGSTGELFF
.,TRBJ2-1,many,TRBV5-6,TGTGCCAGCAGCTTTACAGGGATGTCCAATGAGCAGTTCTTC,CASSFTGMSNEQFF
.,TRBJ2-2,many,TRBV28,TGTGCCAGCAGTTTAAGTCTGAGCACCGGGGAGCTGTTTTTT,CASSLSLSTGELFF
TRBD1,TRBJ1-2,.,TRBV7-9,TGTGCCAGCAGCTCGGGACAGGGGGTTCGCTACACCTTC,CASSSGQGVRYTF
.,TRBJ2-1,many,TRBV5-1,TGCGCCAGCAGTGATTTAGATGAGCAGTTCTTC,CASSDLDEQFF
TRBD1,TRBJ2-3,.,TRBV5-1,TGCGCCAGCAGCTTACAGGGGGAAAGAGATACGCAGTATTTT,CASSLQGERDTQYF
TRBD1,TRBJ1-2,few,TRBV27,TGTGCCAGCAGTACCAGACCCGCGGGACAGACTAACTATGGCTACACCTTC,CASSTRPAGQTNYGYTF
TRBD1,TRBJ1-2,.,TRBV10-3,TGTGCCATCAGTGAACAGGGGATTACCTATGGCTACACCTTC,CAISEQGITYGYTF
TRBD2,TRBJ2-7,many,TRBV5-6,TGTGCCAGCAGCTTGCCTAGCGGGAGTTACGAGCAGTACTTC,CASSLPSGSYEQYF
.,TRBJ2-3,.,TRBV27,TGTGCCAGCAGTTTATCGCCGGCTCATACGCAGTATTTT,CASSLSPAHTQYF
.,TRBJ1-6,many,TRBV7-2,TGTGCCAGCAGCCACGTAAATTCACCCCTCCACTTT,CASSHVNSPLHF
TRBD1,TRBJ1-1,.,TRBV20-1,TGCAGTGCTAGAGACGCCACGACAGGGCGAACTGAAGCTTTCTTT,CSARDATTGRTEAFF
TRBD2,TRBJ2-7,.,TRBV7-9,TGTGCCAGCAGTCCGACTAGCGGGAGGTTCCAGTATCTCTACGAGCAGTACTTC,CASSPTSGRFQYLYEQYF
.,TRBJ2-2,few,TRBV6-2/TRBV6-3,TGTGCCAGCAGTTACAGGGGGGGTCACGGGGAGCTGTTTTTT,CASSYRGGHGELFF
TRBD1,TRBJ1-3,many,TRBV20-1,TGCAGTGCTAGGCTACCCGGGACAGGGGAAACTGGAAACACCATATATTTT,CSARLPGTGETGNTIYF